This T cell receptor (beta chain) was sequenced for a study of blood T cells in healthy people across ages. As to this clonotype: Its antigen is still unknown.

This CDR3 comprises 15 residues. From germline, CDR1 is DFQATT and CDR2 SNEGSKA (reference sequence). The V gene end was trimmed by 5 bases and the J gene end by 2 bases; junction bases not matched to a gene: 10. The second PCR ran roughly 6 to 11 cycles with a sample-barcoded 5' primer and J-beta primers. TCRdb reprocessed the 5' RACE reads with MiXCR, giving one entry per CDR3 protein. This table holds around 800,000 distinct CDR3 sequences, roughly 24% found once. Study results and limitations: Both naive CD4+ cell counts and diversity were greater in long-lived donors than in aged donors. It was held that the diversity estimates obtained from one million T cells were underestimates. Naive and antigen-experienced cells were not separated, limiting conclusive comparison.

These data are also associated with another study on T cells of mothers and their children. From that paper: The study found thymic selection shapes TCR recombination output similarly in related and unrelated pairs.

The specimen sequenced was blood. The sequence was obtained from a boy between 5 and 17 years old in good health. The V gene is TRBV20-1, the J gene TRBJ2-7, with 9 positions matching TRBD2. The chain's CDR3 is CSAAPGASGAYEQYF. In nucleotides, the CDR3 is TGCAGTGCTGCCCCCGGGGCTAGCGGGGCCTACGAGCAGTACTTC.